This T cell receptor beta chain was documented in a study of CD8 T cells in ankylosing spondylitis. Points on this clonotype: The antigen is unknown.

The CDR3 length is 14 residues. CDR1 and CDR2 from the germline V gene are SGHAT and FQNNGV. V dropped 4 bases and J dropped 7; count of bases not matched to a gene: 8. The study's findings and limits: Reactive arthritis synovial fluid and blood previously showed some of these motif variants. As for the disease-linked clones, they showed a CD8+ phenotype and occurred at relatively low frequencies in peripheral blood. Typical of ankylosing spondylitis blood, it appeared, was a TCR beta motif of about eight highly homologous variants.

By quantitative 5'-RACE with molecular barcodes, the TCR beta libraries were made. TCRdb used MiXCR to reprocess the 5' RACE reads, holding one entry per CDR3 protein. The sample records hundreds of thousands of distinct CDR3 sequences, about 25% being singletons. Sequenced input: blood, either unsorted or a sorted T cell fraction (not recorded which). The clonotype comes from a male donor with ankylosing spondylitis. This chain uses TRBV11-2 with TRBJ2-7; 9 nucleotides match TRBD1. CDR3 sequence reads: CASSSRTGVLEQYV. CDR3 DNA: TGTGCCAGCAGCTCAAGGACAGGGGTGTTGGAGCAGTACGTC.